This record covers a single T cell receptor beta chain. CD45RA-negative memory and CD45RA+ naive subsets were split from the CD4+ cells. The data originate from a study of shared clonotypes between healthy human individuals. The length of the CDR3 is 16 residues. V lost 2 bases and J 0 bases, leaving 11 bases between the germline ends. Germline V lookup: CDR1 ENHRY, CDR2 SYGVKD. Each PCR replicate from the sorted subsets contained about 180 ng DNA, which is roughly 33,000 T cell genomes. Assay used: immunoSEQ multiplex PCR; TCRdb lists only in-frame clones, some missing. The table shows roughly 2.4 million clones, with about 94% occurring only once.

The chain is built from TRBV10-3 and TRBJ1-3; D is undetermined. This TCR was recovered from a man aged 18 to 30 in good health. The specimen was naive CD4+ T cells sorted from blood. As to subset: CD45RA+ positively selected. CDR3 loop: CAISEGQTYSGNTIYF. DNA for the CDR3: TGTGCCATCAGTGAGGGGCAGACCTACTCTGGAAACACCATATATTTT.